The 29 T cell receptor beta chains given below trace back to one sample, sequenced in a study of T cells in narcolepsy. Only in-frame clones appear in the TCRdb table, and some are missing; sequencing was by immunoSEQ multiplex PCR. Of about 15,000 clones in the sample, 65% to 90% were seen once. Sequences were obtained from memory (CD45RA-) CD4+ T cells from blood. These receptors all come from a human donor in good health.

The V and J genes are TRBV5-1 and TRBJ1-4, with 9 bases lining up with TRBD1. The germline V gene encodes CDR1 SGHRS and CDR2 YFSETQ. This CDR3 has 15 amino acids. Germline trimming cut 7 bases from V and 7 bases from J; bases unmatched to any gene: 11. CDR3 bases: TGCGCCAGCCGAGCGGGGACAGGGTGGGGTGAAAAACTGTTTTTT. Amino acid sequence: CASRAGTGWGEKLFF.

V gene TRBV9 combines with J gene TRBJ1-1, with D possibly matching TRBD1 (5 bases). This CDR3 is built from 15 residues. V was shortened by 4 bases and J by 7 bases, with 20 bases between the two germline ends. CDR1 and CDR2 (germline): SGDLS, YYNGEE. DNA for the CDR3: TGTGCCAGCAGCCCCAGTGGGGCCAAGGGCGGTGAAGCTTTCTTT. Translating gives CASSPSGAKGGEAFF.

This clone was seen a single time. CDR3 bases: TGTGCCAGCAGTTTACCAGGGGCCTACAATGAGCAGTTCTTC. Amino acids: CASSLPGAYNEQFF. This sequence joins TRBV28 and TRBJ2-1, with D perhaps matching TRBD1 (6 bases). Germline loops: CDR1 MDHEN, CDR2 SYDVKM. With 2 bases removed from V and 2 bases from J, the gap between germline ends came to 7 bases. The CDR3 has 14 residues.

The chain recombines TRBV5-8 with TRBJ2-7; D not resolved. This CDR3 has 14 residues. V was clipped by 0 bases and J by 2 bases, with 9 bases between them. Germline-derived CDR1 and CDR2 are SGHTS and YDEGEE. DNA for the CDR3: TGTGCCAGCAGCTTGGTAAAAGGTCCCTACGAGCAGTACTTC. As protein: CASSLVKGPYEQYF.

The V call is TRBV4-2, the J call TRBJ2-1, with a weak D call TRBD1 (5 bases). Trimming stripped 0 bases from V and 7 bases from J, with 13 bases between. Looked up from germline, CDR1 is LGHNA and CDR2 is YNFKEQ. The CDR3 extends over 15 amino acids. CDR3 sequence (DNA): TGTGCCAGCAGCCAAGATTGGCAGGGCGAGAATGAGCAGTTCTTC. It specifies CASSQDWQGENEQFF.

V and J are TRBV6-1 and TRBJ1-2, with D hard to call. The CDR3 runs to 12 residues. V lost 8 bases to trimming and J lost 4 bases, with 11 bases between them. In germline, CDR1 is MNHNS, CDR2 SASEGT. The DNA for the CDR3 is TGTGCCAGCCATTCAGAGGGCTATGGCTACACCTTC. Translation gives CASHSEGYGYTF.

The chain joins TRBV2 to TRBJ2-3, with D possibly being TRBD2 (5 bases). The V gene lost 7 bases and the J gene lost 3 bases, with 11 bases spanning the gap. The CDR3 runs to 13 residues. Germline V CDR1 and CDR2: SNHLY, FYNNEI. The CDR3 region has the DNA TGTGCCAGCAAGTACGGCGGGACAGATACGCAGTATTTT. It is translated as CASKYGGTDTQYF.

This CDR3 is CASSLGDRGPYEQYF. CDR3 nucleotides: TGTGCCAGCAGCTTAGGGGACAGGGGTCCCTACGAGCAGTACTTC. The genes are TRBV11-2 and TRBJ2-7; 10 nucleotides match TRBD1. Germline V gives CDR1 SGHAT, CDR2 FQNNGV. CDR3 length equals 15 residues. With V trimmed by 1 base and J by 2 bases, 2 bases remained unmatched.

The CDR3 reads CASSPEGAGVYGYTF. DNA of the CDR3: TGTGCCAGCAGTCCCGAGGGGGCAGGGGTCTATGGCTACACCTTC. V usage is TRBV6-6 and J usage is TRBJ1-2; TRBD1 matches 7 bases. This CDR3 contains 15 residues. Looked up from germline, CDR1 is MNHNY and CDR2 is SVGAGI (reference sequence). Losses at the gene ends were 5 bases for V and 4 bases for J; bases not matched to a gene: 10.

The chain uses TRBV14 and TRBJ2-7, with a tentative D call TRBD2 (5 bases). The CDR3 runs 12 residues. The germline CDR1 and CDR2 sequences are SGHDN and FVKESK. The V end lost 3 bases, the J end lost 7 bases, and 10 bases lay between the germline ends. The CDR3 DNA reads TGTGCCAGCAGCCACTACGGGGTTGAGCAGTACTTC. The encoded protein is CASSHYGVEQYF.

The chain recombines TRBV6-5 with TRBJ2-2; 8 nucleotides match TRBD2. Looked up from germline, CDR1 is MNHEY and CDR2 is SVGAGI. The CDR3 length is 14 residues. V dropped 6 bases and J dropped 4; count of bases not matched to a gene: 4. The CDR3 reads CASSTSGGTGELFF. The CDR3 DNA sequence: TGTGCCAGCAGCACTAGCGGCGGCACCGGGGAGCTGTTTTTT.

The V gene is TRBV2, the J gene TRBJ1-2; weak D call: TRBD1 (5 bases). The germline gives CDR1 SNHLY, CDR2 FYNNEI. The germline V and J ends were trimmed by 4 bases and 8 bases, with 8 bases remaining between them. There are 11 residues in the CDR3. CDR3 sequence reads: CASSARDGYTF. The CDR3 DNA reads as TGTGCCAGCAGTGCGAGGGACGGCTACACCTTC.

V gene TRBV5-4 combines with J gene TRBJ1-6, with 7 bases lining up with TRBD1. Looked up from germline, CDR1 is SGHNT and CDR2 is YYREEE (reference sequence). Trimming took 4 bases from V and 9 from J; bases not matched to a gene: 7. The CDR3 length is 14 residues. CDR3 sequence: CASSLDRAISPLHF. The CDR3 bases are TGTGCCAGCAGCCTAGACAGGGCAATTTCACCCCTCCACTTT.

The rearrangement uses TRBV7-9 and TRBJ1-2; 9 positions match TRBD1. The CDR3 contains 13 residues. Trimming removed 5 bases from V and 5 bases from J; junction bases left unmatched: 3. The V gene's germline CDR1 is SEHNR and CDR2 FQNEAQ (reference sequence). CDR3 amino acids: CASSPGTGYGYTF. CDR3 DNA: TGTGCCAGCAGCCCCGGGACAGGGTATGGCTACACCTTC.

The CDR3 reads CASSLRDTVSGGAFF. The CDR3 nucleotides read TGTGCCAGCAGCTTACGGGACACGGTATCGGGCGGAGCTTTCTTT. V and J are TRBV7-2 and TRBJ1-1; D perhaps matches TRBD1 (6 bases). V lost 2 bases and J 10 bases, leaving 20 bases between the germline ends. This CDR3 region has 15 residues. CDR1 is SGHTA and CDR2 is FQGNSA in the germline V gene.

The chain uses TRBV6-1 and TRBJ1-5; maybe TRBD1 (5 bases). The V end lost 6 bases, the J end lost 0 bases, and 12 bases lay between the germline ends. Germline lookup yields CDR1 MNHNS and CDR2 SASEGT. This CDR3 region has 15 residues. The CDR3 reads CASRGTVHSNQPQHF. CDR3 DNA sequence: TGTGCCAGCAGGGGGACGGTCCATAGCAATCAGCCCCAGCATTTT.

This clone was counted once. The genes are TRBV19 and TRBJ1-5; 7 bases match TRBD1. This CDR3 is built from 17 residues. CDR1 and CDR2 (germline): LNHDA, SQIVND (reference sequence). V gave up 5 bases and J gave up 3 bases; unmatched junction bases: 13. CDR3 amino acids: CASSVYPGGVPNQPQHF. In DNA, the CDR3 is TGTGCCAGTAGTGTCTACCCAGGGGGGGTCCCCAATCAGCCCCAGCATTTT.

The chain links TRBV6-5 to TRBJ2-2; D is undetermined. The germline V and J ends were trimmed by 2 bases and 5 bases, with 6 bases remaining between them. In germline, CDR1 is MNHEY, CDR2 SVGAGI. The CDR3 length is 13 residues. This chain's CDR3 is CASSYRQTGELFF. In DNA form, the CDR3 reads TGTGCCAGCAGTTACCGCCAGACCGGGGAGCTGTTTTTT.

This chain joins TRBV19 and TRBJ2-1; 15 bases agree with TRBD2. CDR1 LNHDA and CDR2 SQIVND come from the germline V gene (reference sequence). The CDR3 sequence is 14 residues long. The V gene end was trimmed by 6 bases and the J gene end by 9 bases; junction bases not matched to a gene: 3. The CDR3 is CASSWGLAGGEQFF. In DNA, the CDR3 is TGTGCCAGTAGCTGGGGACTAGCGGGAGGTGAGCAGTTCTTC.

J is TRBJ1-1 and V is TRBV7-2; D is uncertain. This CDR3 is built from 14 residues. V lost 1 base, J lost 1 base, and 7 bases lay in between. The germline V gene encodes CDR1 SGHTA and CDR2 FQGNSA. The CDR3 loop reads CASSLGRGNTEAFF. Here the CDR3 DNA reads TGTGCCAGCAGCTTAGGCCGGGGGAACACTGAAGCTTTCTTT. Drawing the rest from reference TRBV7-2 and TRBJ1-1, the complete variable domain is GAGVSQSPSNKVTEKGKDVELRCDPISGHTALYWYRQSLGQGLEFLIYFQGNSAPDKSGLPSDRFSAERTGGSVSTLTIQRTQQEDSAVYLCASSLGRGNTEAFFGQGTRLTVV.

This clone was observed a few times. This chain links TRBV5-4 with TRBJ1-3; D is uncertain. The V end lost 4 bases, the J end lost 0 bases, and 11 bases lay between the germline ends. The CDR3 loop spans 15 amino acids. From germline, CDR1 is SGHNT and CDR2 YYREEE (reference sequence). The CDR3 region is CASSREGRSGNTIYF. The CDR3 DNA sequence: TGTGCCAGCAGCCGAGAAGGGCGCTCTGGAAACACCATATATTTT.

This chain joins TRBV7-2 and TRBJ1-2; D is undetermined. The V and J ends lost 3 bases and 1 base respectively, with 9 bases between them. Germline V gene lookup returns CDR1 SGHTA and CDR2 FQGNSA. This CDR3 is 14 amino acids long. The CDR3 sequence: CASSLGYDNYGYTF. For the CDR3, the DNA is TGTGCCAGCAGCTTGGGATATGATAACTATGGCTACACCTTC.

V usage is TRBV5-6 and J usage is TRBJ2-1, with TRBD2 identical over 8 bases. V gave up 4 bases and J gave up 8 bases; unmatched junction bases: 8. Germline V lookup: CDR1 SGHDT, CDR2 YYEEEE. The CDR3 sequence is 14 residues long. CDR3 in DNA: TGTGCCAGCAGCGATACGGGAGGGCCCTATGAGCAGTTCTTC. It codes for CASSDTGGPYEQFF.

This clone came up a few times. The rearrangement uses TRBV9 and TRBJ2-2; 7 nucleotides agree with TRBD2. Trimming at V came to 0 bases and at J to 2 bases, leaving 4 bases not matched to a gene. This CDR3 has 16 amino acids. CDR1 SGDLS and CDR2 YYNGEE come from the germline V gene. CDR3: CASSVGASGNTGELFF. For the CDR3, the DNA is TGTGCCAGCAGCGTAGGGGCTAGCGGTAACACCGGGGAGCTGTTTTTT.

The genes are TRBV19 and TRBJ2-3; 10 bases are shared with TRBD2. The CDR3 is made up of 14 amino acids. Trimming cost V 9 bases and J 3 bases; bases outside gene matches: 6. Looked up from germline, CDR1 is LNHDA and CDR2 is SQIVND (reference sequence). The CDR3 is CASKGLAATDTQYF. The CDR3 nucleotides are TGTGCCAGCAAAGGACTAGCGGCGACAGATACGCAGTATTTT.

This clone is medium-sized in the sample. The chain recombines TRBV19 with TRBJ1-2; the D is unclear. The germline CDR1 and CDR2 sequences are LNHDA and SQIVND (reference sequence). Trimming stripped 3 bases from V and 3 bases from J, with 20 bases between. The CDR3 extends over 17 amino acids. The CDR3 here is CASSMGRHGGLHYGYTF. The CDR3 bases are TGTGCCAGTAGTATGGGCCGACATGGCGGGCTCCACTATGGCTACACCTTC.

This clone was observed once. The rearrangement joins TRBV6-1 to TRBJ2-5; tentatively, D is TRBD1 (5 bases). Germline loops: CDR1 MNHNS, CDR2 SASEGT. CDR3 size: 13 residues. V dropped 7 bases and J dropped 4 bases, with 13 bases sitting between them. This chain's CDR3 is CASTSTARETQYF. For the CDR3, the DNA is TGTGCCAGCACCTCGACAGCTCGAGAGACCCAGTACTTC.

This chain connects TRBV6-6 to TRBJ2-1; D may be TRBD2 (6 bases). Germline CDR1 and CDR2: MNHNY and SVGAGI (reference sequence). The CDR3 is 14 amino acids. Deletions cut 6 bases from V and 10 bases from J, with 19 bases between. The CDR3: CASSSVGLGGEQFF. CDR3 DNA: TGTGCCAGCAGCTCGGTAGGACTGGGGGGAGAGCAGTTCTTC.

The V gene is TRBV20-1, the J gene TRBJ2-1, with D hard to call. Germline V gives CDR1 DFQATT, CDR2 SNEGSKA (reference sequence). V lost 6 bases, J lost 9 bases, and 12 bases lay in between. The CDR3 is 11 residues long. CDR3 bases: TGCAGTGCCATGATTGGGGTTGAGCAGTTCTTC. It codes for CSAMIGVEQFF.